This T cell receptor beta chain was recorded in a study of blood T cell repertoires in COVID-19. Some clones are missing from TCRdb's copy, which holds only in-frame ones; the method was immunoSEQ multiplex PCR. The profile covers 150,000 or so clones, with 80% to 90% appearing a single time and roughly 6.6% taken by the ten largest. V was cut by 7 bases and J by 5 bases, with 14 bases left in between. CDR1 KGHDR and CDR2 SFDVKD come from the germline V gene. The CDR3 totals 14 residues. This chain connects TRBV24-1 to TRBJ2-1; D uncertain. Sample: peripheral blood. The sequence was obtained from a man older than 75 with acute or convalescent COVID-19. CDR3 residues: CATSVGSPNNEQFF. The DNA for the CDR3 is TGTGCCACCAGCGTGGGCAGTCCAAACAATGAGCAGTTCTTC.